This passage covers 29 T cell receptor beta chains from one sample sequenced in a study of spatial heterogeneity in lung cancer. Time point denoted: sample taken at primary tumor resection. These TCRs are of unknown antigen specificity. General study findings and limits: Tumor mutation count correlated with how many alpha and beta TCRs expanded intratumorally.

TCRdb analysed the 5' RACE reads with MiXCR anew, one entry per CDR3 protein. The sample has over 8,500 distinct CDR3 sequences; over 11% are singletons. Sequencing used lung tumor tissue, obtained at surgery. The receptors come from a male donor with early-stage non-small cell lung cancer.

This clonotype was observed many times. This chain connects TRBV6-5 to TRBJ2-6; TRBD1 aligns across 11 bases. The CDR3 extends over 15 amino acids. The germline V gene encodes CDR1 MNHEY and CDR2 SVGAGI. Trimming took 6 bases from V and 4 from J; bases not matched to a gene: 2. CDR3 amino acids: CASRGQGDGANVLTF. The CDR3 DNA reads as TGTGCCAGCAGGGGACAGGGGGACGGGGCCAACGTCCTGACTTTC.

This clonotype was recorded many times. The chain uses TRBV3-1 and TRBJ2-7; D is unclear. The V gene lost 4 bases and the J gene lost 4 bases, with 5 bases spanning the gap. This CDR3 has 11 residues. CDR1 is LGHDT, CDR2 YNNKEL, per germline (reference sequence). DNA of the CDR3: TGTGCCAGCAGCCGCCTTTACGAGCAGTACTTC. Amino acids: CASSRLYEQYF.

This clonotype was picked up many times. The rearrangement uses TRBV20-1 and TRBJ2-7, with 9 nucleotides matching TRBD2. CDR3 length: 13 amino acids. Trimming at V came to 6 bases and at J to 5 bases, leaving 8 bases not matched to a gene. Germline lookup yields CDR1 DFQATT and CDR2 SNEGSKA (reference sequence). The CDR3 region is CSASSSGSNEQYF. CDR3 coding DNA: TGCAGTGCGTCTAGTAGCGGGAGTAACGAGCAGTACTTC.

This clonotype was observed many times. The chain couples TRBV5-6 to TRBJ1-1, with 7 bases aligning to TRBD1. Germline V gene data show CDR1 as SGHDT and CDR2 as YYEEEE. V shed 1 base and J 1 base; nucleotides not matched to a gene: 1. CDR3 length: 14 residues. The DNA for the CDR3 is TGTGCCAGCAGCTTGAGGGACAGGAACACTGAAGCTTTCTTT. Its translation: CASSLRDRNTEAFF.

This clonotype was found many times. J is TRBJ1-6 and V is TRBV11-1; D not certain. The CDR3 runs to 15 residues. The ends were cut back, 1 base at V and 7 bases at J, with 11 bases in the middle. Germline lookup yields CDR1 SGHAT and CDR2 FQDESV (reference sequence). This chain's CDR3 is CASSLVEGSNSPLHF. CDR3 nucleotides: TGTGCCAGCAGCTTAGTGGAAGGGAGCAATTCACCCCTCCACTTT.

The chain employs TRBV5-1 and TRBJ2-2; 12 bases match TRBD2. CDR3 length: 14 amino acids. The V and J ends lost 4 bases and 7 bases, in that order; junction bases with no gene match: 2. The germline gives CDR1 SGHRS, CDR2 YFSETQ. The CDR3, as DNA: TGCGCCAGCAGCCCGGGACTAGCGGGCGGGGAGCTGTTTTTT. It specifies CASSPGLAGGELFF. Full variable domain (rest looked up from reference TRBV5-1 and TRBJ2-2): KAGVTQTPRYLIKTRGQQVTLSCSPISGHRSVSWYQQTPGQGLQFLFEYFSETQRNKGNFPGRFSGRQFSNSRSEMNVSTLELGDSALYLCASSPGLAGGELFFGEGSRLTVL.

By share, this clonotype ranks as medium-sized. The J gene is TRBJ1-1, the V gene TRBV4-1; D unresolved. V lost 8 bases, J lost 3 bases, and 10 bases lay in between. Per the germline V gene, CDR1 is MGHRA and CDR2 is YSYEKL. The CDR3 is 12 amino acids. The DNA for the CDR3 is TGCGCCAGCGGGCCTGGGTACACTGAAGCTTTCTTT. This sequence encodes CASGPGYTEAFF.

The CDR3 region has the DNA TGCGCCAGCAGCCCTTCTGGTAGCCCGGAGCCCCAGCATTTT. Its protein is CASSPSGSPEPQHF. The genes are TRBV5-1 and TRBJ1-5; D unresolved. Germline V lookup: CDR1 SGHRS, CDR2 YFSETQ. Trimming cost V 4 bases and J 8 bases, with 16 bases left between them. The CDR3 totals 14 residues.

This clonotype was counted only a few times. A read error may account for a junction end that differs from germline. The chain carries TRBV5-6 and TRBJ1-1; TRBD1 matches at 8 bases. CDR3 size: 15 residues. Germline V gives CDR1 SGHDT, CDR2 YYEEEE. The CDR3 region has the DNA TGTGCCAGCAGCTTGACAGGGGGTTTGAAAACTGAAGCTTTCTTT. Residues: CASSLTGGLKTEAFF.

This clonotype has at least ten counts. The chain employs TRBV28 and TRBJ1-6; D gene ambiguous. V lost 6 bases and J lost 5, with 11 bases in between. This CDR3 contains 14 residues. The V gene's germline CDR1 is MDHEN and CDR2 SYDVKM. The CDR3: CASRSDGNNSPLHF. The CDR3 nucleotides read TGTGCCAGCAGATCCGACGGGAATAATTCACCCCTCCACTTT.

This clonotype was found many times. This chain connects TRBV20-1 to TRBJ2-1; 7 nucleotides align to TRBD2. Trimming took 1 base from V and 7 from J; bases not matched to a gene: 13. The CDR3 extends over 16 amino acids. Per germline, CDR1 DFQATT and CDR2 SNEGSKA (reference sequence). CDR3 residues: CSARVGSGERWNEQFF. CDR3 DNA sequence: TGCAGTGCTAGAGTAGGGAGCGGGGAGAGGTGGAATGAGCAGTTCTTC.

This clonotype showed up many times. The rearrangement links TRBV29-1 to TRBJ2-5; TRBD1 matches 8 bases. CDR3 length equals 12 residues. V trimming: 7 bases; J trimming: 5 bases; junction bases outside the gene matches: 6. Germline V gene lookup returns CDR1 SQVTM and CDR2 ANQGSEA. CDR3: CSADRGGETQYF. The CDR3 DNA sequence: TGCAGCGCTGACAGGGGCGGGGAGACCCAGTACTTC.

This clonotype was seen many times. V usage is TRBV7-9 and J usage is TRBJ1-2, with 8 bases matching TRBD1. This CDR3 spans 14 amino acids. CDR1 SEHNR and CDR2 FQNEAQ come from the germline V gene (reference sequence). V was clipped by 3 bases and J by 8 bases; unmatched bases: 8. Written as DNA, the CDR3 is TGTGCCAGCAGCTTCTCGGACAGGGCAGGAGGCTACACCTTC. Translation gives CASSFSDRAGGYTF.

Ten or more counts support this clonotype. J is TRBJ1-5 and V is TRBV6-1; TRBD1 is a possible D gene (6 bases). With 5 bases removed from V and 2 bases from J, the gap between germline ends came to 19 bases. Germline CDR1 is MNHNS and CDR2 is SASEGT. This CDR3 spans 17 amino acids. The CDR3 is CASSKKGDTVGNQPQHF. CDR3 nucleotide sequence: TGTGCCAGCAGTAAAAAGGGGGACACGGTCGGCAATCAGCCCCAGCATTTT.

This clonotype came up many times. V gene TRBV23-1 combines with J gene TRBJ2-4, with D perhaps TRBD1 (6 bases). TRBV23-1 is classed as an ORF, of uncertain function. The CDR3 length is 16 residues. With 9 bases removed from V and 0 bases from J, the gap between germline ends came to 18 bases. The CDR3 nucleotides read TGCGCCAGGAGCCACAGGGAACACCTAGCCAAAAACATTCAGTACTTC. It specifies CARSHREHLAKNIQYF.

The table lists this clonotype with many counts. The chain joins TRBV27 to TRBJ2-1; D is possibly TRBD2 (5 bases). Trimming cost V 6 bases and J 2 bases, with 11 bases left between them. CDR1 MNHEY and CDR2 SMNVEV come from the germline V gene (reference sequence). The CDR3 contains 14 residues. The CDR3 bases are TGTGCCAGCAGGAGGGTAACGGCCTACAATGAGCAGTTCTTC. Residues: CASRRVTAYNEQFF.

Within the sample, this clonotype is medium-sized (0.01 to 0.1%). Written as DNA, the CDR3 is TGTGCCAGCAGTACTAGCGGGAAGTACAATGAGCAGTTCTTC. Translated: CASSTSGKYNEQFF. V and J are TRBV11-2 and TRBJ2-1; the match to TRBD2 covers 10 bases. This CDR3 contains 14 residues. From germline, CDR1 is SGHAT and CDR2 FQNNGV. V lost 6 bases, J lost 4 bases, and 3 bases stayed unmatched.

This clonotype has at least ten counts. The rearrangement links TRBV10-3 to TRBJ2-5, with TRBD2 identical over 7 bases. V was clipped by 10 bases and J by 4 bases; unmatched bases: 12. The length of the CDR3 is 14 residues. Per the germline V gene, CDR1 is ENHRY and CDR2 is SYGVKD. CDR3 residues: CATERGSRGETQYF. The CDR3 DNA sequence: TGTGCCACCGAGCGCGGGAGTAGAGGAGAGACCCAGTACTTC.

This clonotype was recorded many times. The chain links TRBV14 to TRBJ2-3; no clear D. Looked up from germline, CDR1 is SGHDN and CDR2 is FVKESK. V lost 5 bases, J lost 0 bases, and 6 bases lay in between. The length of the CDR3 is 13 residues. For the CDR3, the DNA is TGTGCCAGCAGCGAAGCTAGCACAGATACGCAGTATTTT. Protein product: CASSEASTDTQYF.

This clonotype was observed many times. This chain joins TRBV9 and TRBJ1-6, with D possibly matching TRBD1 (5 bases). The CDR3 sequence is 16 residues long. Trimming took 3 bases from V and 5 from J, leaving 15 bases between them. CDR1 and CDR2 (germline): SGDLS, YYNGEE. CDR3 sequence: CASSERDSRDNSPLHF. The CDR3 coding sequence is TGTGCCAGCAGCGAAAGGGACTCCCGCGATAATTCACCCCTCCACTTT.

This clonotype was counted at least ten times. This sequence joins TRBV7-2 and TRBJ2-3; D not certain. Trimming shortened V by 1 base and J by 4 bases, and 9 bases separated the two germline ends. The CDR3 sequence is 14 residues long. Per germline, CDR1 SGHTA and CDR2 FQGNSA. CDR3 in amino acids: CASSLVLGSDTQYF. CDR3 coding DNA: TGTGCCAGCAGCTTAGTCCTTGGTTCAGATACGCAGTATTTT.

This clonotype was observed many times. The chain's CDR3 is CAIIGTSGRARNEQFF. For the CDR3, the DNA is TGTGCCATCATCGGGACTAGCGGGAGGGCCCGCAATGAGCAGTTCTTC. The chain recombines TRBV10-3 with TRBJ2-1, with 16 bases aligning to TRBD2. CDR3 size: 16 residues. The germline V gene has CDR1 ENHRY and CDR2 SYGVKD. V lost 7 bases and J lost 6; bases outside the gene matches: 6.

This clonotype appeared many times. The CDR3 DNA sequence: TGTGCCACTCCGGTGGGTCCCCGGCGGGGGACGAACACCGGGGAGCTGTTTTTT. It yields the protein CATPVGPRRGTNTGELFF. The rearrangement joins TRBV12-3 or TRBV12-4 to TRBJ2-2; TRBD2 matches 7 bases. J lost 0 bases, V lost 10 bases, and 17 bases had no gene match. The CDR3 totals 18 residues.

The CDR3, as DNA: TGTGCCAGTAGCCTGACCAGCGGGGGGGCAGGAGAGACCCAGTACTTC. Translation gives CASSLTSGGAGETQYF. The chain links TRBV19 to TRBJ2-5; 10 positions match TRBD2. Germline V CDR1 and CDR2: LNHDA, SQIVND (reference sequence). The CDR3 totals 16 residues. The V gene end was trimmed by 6 bases and the J gene end by 4 bases; junction bases not matched to a gene: 11.

This clonotype was detected ten times or more. The rearrangement joins TRBV5-1 to TRBJ2-1; D is unclear. From germline, CDR1 is SGHRS and CDR2 YFSETQ. CDR3 size: 13 residues. Trimming pared 1 base from V and 7 bases from J, leaving 9 bases between. The CDR3 nucleotides are TGCGCCAGCAGCTTGCACTCAGAAAATGAGCAGTTCTTC. It specifies CASSLHSENEQFF.

This clonotype was seen ten or more times. The V gene is TRBV13, the J gene TRBJ2-1; D gene ambiguous. This CDR3 region has 12 residues. Germline CDR1 PRHDT, CDR2 FYEKMQ (reference sequence). Trimming left V 5 bases short and J 5 bases short, with 7 bases between. CDR3 protein: CASSQTNNEQFF. Written as DNA, the CDR3 is TGTGCCAGCAGCCAGACAAACAATGAGCAGTTCTTC.

This clonotype is medium-sized within its sample. V and J are TRBV27 and TRBJ1-2; TRBD1 is a possible D gene (6 bases). The V and J ends lost 6 bases and 3 bases respectively, with 17 bases between them. The CDR3 totals 15 residues. Per the germline V gene, CDR1 is MNHEY and CDR2 is SMNVEV (reference sequence). The CDR3 DNA follows: TGTGCCAGCAGCTATTCAGGCGGGGGCGACTATGGCTACACCTTC. It yields the protein CASSYSGGGDYGYTF.

This clonotype was counted at least ten times. Here the CDR3 DNA reads TGTGCCAGCAGCCCGGGGACTAGCGGGGAGTACGAGCAGTACTTC. Amino acids: CASSPGTSGEYEQYF. The chain combines TRBV4-2 with TRBJ2-7; 13 bases are a match to TRBD2. Germline V gene sequence: CDR1 LGHNA, CDR2 YNFKEQ. The CDR3 is made up of 15 amino acids. The V and J ends lost 4 bases and 4 bases, in that order; junction bases with no gene match: 4.

The sample holds many counts of this clonotype. The chain uses TRBV11-3 and TRBJ2-7, with 7 bases matching TRBD1. Germline CDR1 SGHNT, CDR2 YENEEA. CDR3 length equals 15 residues. V lost 3 bases to trimming and J lost 3 bases; unmatched junction nucleotides: 8. The CDR3 DNA reads TGTGCCAGCAGCTTCCCTAGACAGGGTGGCTACGAGCAGTACTTC. Translated, it gives CASSFPRQGGYEQYF.